The 3 T cell receptor beta chains presented below share a single source sample, sequenced in a study of T-cell reconstitution after alpha-beta-depleted transplantation in children. Unique molecular identifiers featured in how the TCRbeta library was prepared. TCRdb fed the PCR reads into MiXCR, producing one record per CDR3 protein. The sample includes approximately 1,000,000 distinct CDR3 sequences, about 26% of them seen just once. The source was PBMCs, mostly from graft donor cells, collected 360 days after TCRalphabeta/CD19-depleted stem cell transplant. The receptors shown here come from a boy younger than two who had a stem cell transplant for SCID, so the T cells may come from the graft donor.

The chain carries TRBV6-1 and TRBJ1-1; D is possibly TRBD1 (5 bases). The germline gives CDR1 MNHNS, CDR2 SASEGT. CDR3 length: 13 residues. The ends were cut back, 6 bases at V and 7 bases at J, with 15 bases in the middle. The CDR3 region is CASSQGVGGEAFF. The CDR3 DNA reads TGTGCCAGCAGCCAAGGGGTCGGGGGTGAAGCTTTCTTT.

The rearrangement uses TRBV6-5 and TRBJ1-1; a weak D match, TRBD1 (5 bases). The CDR3 runs to 11 residues. Per the germline V gene, CDR1 is MNHEY and CDR2 is SVGAGI. Trimming left V 9 bases short and J 10 bases short, with 15 bases between. DNA for the CDR3: TGTGCCAGTTGGAACGGGGGGAGAGCTTTCTTT. Translated, it gives CASWNGGRAFF.

Points on this clonotype: Lacking the conserved final phenylalanine or tryptophan, this CDR3 likely reflects a read error. The chain uses TRBV29-1 and TRBJ1-1, with D perhaps matching TRBD1 (5 bases). Germline lookup yields CDR1 SQVTM and CDR2 ANQGSEA. The CDR3 has 14 amino acids. Trimming removed 8 bases from V and 7 bases from J, with 23 bases in between. This CDR3 reads CSSQGADFWDEAFS. CDR3 in DNA: TGCAGCTCTCAAGGGGCAGATTTTTGGGATGAAGCTTTCTCT.